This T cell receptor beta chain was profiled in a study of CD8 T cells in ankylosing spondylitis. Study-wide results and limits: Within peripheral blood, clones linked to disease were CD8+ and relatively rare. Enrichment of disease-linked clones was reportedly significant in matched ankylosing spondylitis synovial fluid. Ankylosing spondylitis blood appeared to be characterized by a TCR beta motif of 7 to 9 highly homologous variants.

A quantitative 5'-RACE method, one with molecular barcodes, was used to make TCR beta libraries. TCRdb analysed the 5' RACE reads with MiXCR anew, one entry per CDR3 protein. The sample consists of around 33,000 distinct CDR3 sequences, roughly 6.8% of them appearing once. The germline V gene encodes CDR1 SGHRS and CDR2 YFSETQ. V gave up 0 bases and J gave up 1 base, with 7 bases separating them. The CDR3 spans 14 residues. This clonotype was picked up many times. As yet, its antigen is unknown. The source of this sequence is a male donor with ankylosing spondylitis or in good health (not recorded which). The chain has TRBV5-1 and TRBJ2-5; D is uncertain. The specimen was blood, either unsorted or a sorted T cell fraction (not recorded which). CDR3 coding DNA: TGCGCCAGCAGCTTGGGACTCTCCCAAGAGACCCAGTACTTC. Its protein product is CASSLGLSQETQYF.